This T cell receptor (beta chain) was sequenced during a study of cytomegalovirus exposure and HLA in healthy donors. Use of 60 Vbeta and 13 Jbeta primers characterized the PCR. Clones were sequenced by immunoSEQ multiplex PCR, and TCRdb holds only the in-frame ones, with some missing. The repertoire holds roughly 150,000 clones, with less than 85% as singletons. This CDR3 spans 16 amino acids. The ends lost 2 bases at V and 7 bases at J; junction bases unmatched: 7. Germline CDR1 is SEHNR and CDR2 is FQNEAQ (reference sequence). With regard to this clone: Its antigen remains unidentified.

Study conclusions and caveats: In a later analysis, a missense DCLRE1C variant was linked to TCR beta V- and J-gene trimming.

The chain combines TRBV7-9 with TRBJ1-4, with 10 nucleotides matching TRBD1. Sequenced input: PBMCs. The TCR sequence derives from a woman aged 45-65 years in good health and CMV-seropositive. Here the CDR3 reads CASSLLPRTGGEKLFF. CDR3 DNA sequence: TGTGCCAGCAGCTTACTCCCCCGGACAGGGGGTGAAAAACTGTTTTTT.